This is a list of T cell receptor beta chains from one sample in a study of beta chain features in type 1 diabetes. Measured with immunoSEQ multiplex PCR; TCRdb has only the in-frame clones, and not every one. The sample yields hundreds of thousands of clones, 10% to 15% seen once. The sequencing input was naive CD4+ T cells from blood. These receptors all stem from a man between 18 and 29 years old in good health. The CDR3 runs from the conserved cysteine through the conserved F or W. A D gene is named only where the DNA matches it firmly. Some rows mark clone size as missing; the rest say once, few, many or name a class of expanded clone.

-,TRBJ2-7,-,TRBV29-1,CSAGVEISEQYF,TGCAGCGCCGGGGTCGAGATCTCCGAGCAGTACTTC
TRBD2,TRBJ2-1,-,TRBV28,CASSLVAGGFNEQFF,TGTGCCAGCAGTTTAGTAGCGGGGGGGTTCAATGAGCAGTTCTTC
TRBD2,TRBJ2-1,few,TRBV2,CASSEYGGRISYNEQFF,TGTGCCAGCAGTGAATACGGCGGGAGGATATCCTACAATGAGCAGTTCTTC
TRBD1,TRBJ2-7,few,TRBV9,CASSPIGTGGGEQYF,TGTGCCAGCAGCCCGATAGGGACAGGGGGTGGCGAGCAGTACTTC
TRBD1,TRBJ1-2,few,TRBV7-9,CASSLDGDRAYGYTF,TGTGCCAGCAGCTTAGATGGTGACAGGGCCTATGGCTACACCTTC
-,TRBJ2-7,-,TRBV5-6,CASSLVNEQYF,TGTGCCAGCAGCTTGGTAAACGAGCAGTACTTC
TRBD2,TRBJ2-3,few,TRBV28,CASSYNPGLALADTQYF,TGTGCCAGCAGTTACAATCCGGGACTAGCGCTTGCAGATACGCAGTATTTT
-,TRBJ2-6,-,TRBV7-6,CASSPFGTTSGANVLTF,TGTGCCAGCAGCCCCTTTGGCACAACCTCTGGGGCCAACGTCCTGACTTTC
-,TRBJ2-2,-,TRBV19,CASQTVVRDTGELFF,TGTGCCAGTCAAACGGTGGTCCGTGACACCGGGGAGCTGTTTTTT
-,TRBJ1-1,few,TRBV6-5,CASRTTGLGTEAFF,TGTGCCAGCAGGACCACAGGGTTGGGCACTGAAGCTTTCTTT
-,TRBJ1-6,few,TRBV7-3,CASSGGANSPLHF,TGTGCCAGCAGCGGTGGGGCCAATTCACCCCTCCACTTT
TRBD2,TRBJ2-4,few,TRBV7-1,CASSSILAGRPHTSQNLAKNIQYF,TGTGCCAGCAGCTCAATACTAGCGGGGCGGCCCCACACTTCACAAAACTTGGCCAAAAACATTCAGTACTTC
-,TRBJ2-6,-,TRBV7-3,CASSPFSGAGANVLTF,TGTGCCAGCAGCCCCTTTTCCGGGGCTGGGGCCAACGTCCTGACTTTC
-,TRBJ1-4,few,TRBV30,CAWRTGGLKLFF,TGTGCCTGGAGGACAGGCGGGTTAAAACTGTTTTTT
TRBD1,TRBJ1-2,-,TRBV9,CASSGPGQGVYGYTF,TGTGCCAGCAGCGGGCCGGGACAGGGGGTCTATGGCTACACCTTC
-,TRBJ1-1,few,TRBV30,CAWSVEGDTEAFF,TGTGCCTGGAGTGTCGAGGGGGACACTGAAGCTTTCTTT
-,TRBJ1-2,few,TRBV4-2,CASSQGHGGVDRRDGYTF,TGTGCCAGCAGCCAAGGGCATGGTGGGGTCGACAGGCGGGATGGCTACACCTTC
TRBD2,TRBJ2-7,-,TRBV29-1,CSVLSGGPYEQYF,TGCAGCGTTCTATCGGGAGGTCCCTACGAGCAGTACTTC
TRBD1,TRBJ1-2,few,TRBV7-9,CASSLYRQGAHGYTF,TGTGCCAGCAGCCTATACCGACAGGGGGCTCATGGCTACACCTTC
-,TRBJ1-1,few,TRBV6-1,CASSDRGGETEAFF,TGTGCCAGCAGTGATCGGGGAGGGGAAACTGAAGCTTTCTTT
TRBD1,TRBJ2-2,few,TRBV13,CASSDGQARSTGELFF,TGTGCCAGCAGCGATGGACAGGCTCGGTCCACCGGGGAGCTGTTTTTT
-,TRBJ2-2,-,TRBV5-4,CASSAGLTNTGELFF,TGTGCCAGCAGCGCGGGACTCACCAACACCGGGGAGCTGTTTTTT
TRBD1,TRBJ1-1,few,TRBV30,CAWRRQGIRDTEAFF,TGTGCCTGGAGAAGACAGGGCATAAGGGACACTGAAGCTTTCTTT
TRBD1,TRBJ2-7,few,TRBV28,CASSTAGTGYHEQYF,TGTGCCAGCAGCACCGCCGGGACAGGGTACCACGAGCAGTACTTC
-,TRBJ2-7,-,TRBV18,CASSPGEYEQYF,TGTGCCAGCTCACCGGGAGAGTACGAGCAGTACTTC
TRBD1,TRBJ1-1,-,TRBV5-1,CASKRTGENTEAFF,TGCGCCAGCAAGCGGACAGGAGAGAACACTGAAGCTTTCTTT
TRBD2,TRBJ2-7,few,TRBV5-4,CASSLGGLAGGEQYF,TGTGCCAGCAGCTTGGGTGGCCTAGCGGGCGGCGAGCAGTACTTC
TRBD1,TRBJ2-7,-,TRBV29-1,CSVGSQGNPYEQYF,TGCAGCGTTGGATCACAGGGGAACCCCTACGAGCAGTACTTC
-,TRBJ2-7,-,TRBV4-3,CASSQEVGQSSAYF,TGCGCCAGCAGCCAAGAAGTAGGACAGTCCAGCGCGTACTTC
TRBD2,TRBJ2-3,-,TRBV27,CASSLGTSGRRADTQYF,TGTGCCAGCAGTTTAGGGACTAGCGGGAGACGGGCAGATACGCAGTATTTT
TRBD2,TRBJ2-4,-,TRBV28,CASSSSTSGGIGNIQYF,TGTGCCAGCAGTTCATCGACTAGCGGGGGGATAGGAAACATTCAGTACTTC
TRBD1,TRBJ1-6,few,TRBV30,CAWTNRRTGDNNSPLHF,TGTGCCTGGACCAATCGCCGGACAGGGGATAATAATTCACCCCTCCACTTT
-,TRBJ1-2,-,TRBV21-1,CASSKGEGGDYGYTF,TGTGCCAGCAGCAAAGGGGAAGGGGGGGACTATGGCTACACCTTC
TRBD1,TRBJ2-7,-,TRBV5-4,CASSRDRGSSYEQYF,TGTGCCAGCAGCCGAGACAGGGGGAGCTCCTACGAGCAGTACTTC
-,TRBJ2-7,-,TRBV7-2,CASSREPGPQGEQYF,TGTGCCAGCAGCAGGGAACCCGGGCCACAGGGAGAGCAGTACTTC
-,TRBJ1-3,-,TRBV30,CAWSVRGGNTIYF,TGTGCCTGGAGTGTACGGGGAGGAAACACCATATATTTT
-,TRBJ1-5,few,TRBV2,CASSGVGEQPQHF,TGTGCCAGCAGTGGTGTCGGAGAACAGCCCCAGCATTTT
TRBD1,TRBJ2-3,-,TRBV7-2,CASSRRVGTGRSTDTQYF,TGTGCCAGCAGCCGACGTGTCGGGACAGGAAGGAGTACAGATACGCAGTATTTT
TRBD1,TRBJ2-7,-,TRBV6-6,CASTTGTGGSYEQYF,TGTGCCAGCACTACAGGGACAGGGGGGTCCTACGAGCAGTACTTC
TRBD1,TRBJ1-2,few,TRBV5-1,CASSEGQGAYGYTF,TGCGCCAGCAGCGAGGGACAGGGGGCCTATGGCTACACCTTC
TRBD2,TRBJ2-7,-,TRBV18,CASSPRGLGYEQYF,TGTGCCAGCTCACCAAGAGGACTAGGCTACGAGCAGTACTTC
-,TRBJ2-1,many,TRBV29-1,CSVVRRYNEQFF,TGCAGCGTTGTACGCCGGTACAATGAGCAGTTCTTC
-,TRBJ1-3,-,TRBV7-9,CASTTSGNTIYF,TGTGCCAGCACCACATCTGGAAACACCATATATTTT
TRBD2,TRBJ2-1,few,TRBV5-4,CASVWAGGYNEQFF,TGTGCCAGCGTATGGGCGGGGGGGTACAATGAGCAGTTCTTC
TRBD1,TRBJ1-1,few,TRBV10-3,CAINPDRGRTEAFF,TGTGCCATCAATCCCGACAGGGGGCGAACTGAAGCTTTCTTT
TRBD1,TRBJ2-7,few,TRBV20-1,CTIVTSTGEYF,TGCACTATAGTAACGTCCACAGGGGAGTACTTC
TRBD1,TRBJ2-2,-,TRBV7-2,CASRKTGGRTGELFF,TGTGCCAGCAGGAAGACAGGGGGTAGGACCGGGGAGCTGTTTTTT
-,TRBJ1-5,few,TRBV6-5,CASSTGLGNQPQHF,TGTGCCAGCAGTACAGGGTTAGGCAATCAGCCCCAGCATTTT
TRBD1,TRBJ2-7,few,TRBV19,CASSIFGQGTYEQYF,TGTGCCAGTAGTATTTTTGGACAGGGAACCTACGAGCAGTACTTC
TRBD2,TRBJ2-1,few,TRBV5-1,CASSWVGLVHNEQFF,TGCGCCAGCAGCTGGGTGGGACTAGTACACAATGAGCAGTTCTTC
TRBD2,TRBJ2-1,-,TRBV5-5,CASRGLAWQFF,TGTGCCAGCCGCGGACTAGCATGGCAGTTCTTC
TRBD2,TRBJ2-5,-,TRBV5-1,CASSRTQGGGWETQYF,TGCGCCAGCAGCCGGACCCAAGGCGGGGGTTGGGAGACCCAGTACTTC
TRBD1,TRBJ2-7,-,TRBV6-5,CASSYGTGYEQYF,TGTGCCAGCAGCTACGGGACAGGCTACGAGCAGTACTTC
-,TRBJ1-1,few,TRBV5-1,CASSLGTADEAFF,TGCGCCAGCAGCTTGGGGACAGCGGACGAAGCTTTCTTT
-,TRBJ2-3,-,TRBV7-9,CASSLGPAGGNTQYF,TGTGCCAGCAGCTTAGGACCAGCAGGCGGGAATACGCAGTATTTT
TRBD2,TRBJ2-5,-,TRBV18,CASSPVKRGTIQETQYF,TGTGCCAGCTCACCCGTCAAGCGGGGGACTATACAAGAGACCCAGTACTTC
-,TRBJ1-4,-,TRBV19,CASSSTGATNEKLFF,TGTGCCAGTAGCTCAACGGGGGCAACTAATGAAAAACTGTTTTTT
-,TRBJ1-1,-,TRBV7-9,CASSVQGHTEAFF,TGTGCCAGCAGCGTACAGGGCCACACTGAAGCTTTCTTT
-,TRBJ2-1,-,TRBV28,CASRTYNEQFF,TGTGCCAGCAGGACTTACAATGAGCAGTTCTTC
TRBD1,TRBJ2-2,few,TRBV11-1,CASSLEGRTGWAGELFF,TGTGCCAGCAGCTTAGAAGGCCGGACAGGGTGGGCCGGGGAGCTGTTTTTT